This T cell receptor (beta chain) originates from a study of T cells in Graves' hyperthyroidism and ophthalmopathy. Study-level findings and limits: In the blood, most expanded thyroid clonotypes above 0.001 appeared as well.

On this clonotype: Its specificity is not known.

The hyperthyroidism patients had all been newly diagnosed, and their disease duration was under 2 months. Their ages ranged from 18 to 65 years. Those patients with uncontrolled infection, other autoimmune disease, pregnancy or lactation were excluded. Diagnoses used clinical symptoms, serum thyroxine and TRAb, thyroid ultrasound and orbital computed tomography. The length of the CDR3 is 14 residues. Trimming took 1 base from V and 2 from J, leaving 6 bases between them. TCR beta CDR3 region amplification was performed from RNA transcripts. First-round RT-PCR of the TCR CDR3 relied on the HTBI primer set. TCRdb fed the multiplex PCR reads into MiXCR, producing one record per CDR3 protein. The repertoire holds under 650,000 distinct CDR3 sequences, with 15% to 20% as singletons.

V and J are TRBV12-3 or TRBV12-4 and TRBJ1-3; unclear D gene. Sequencing used blood. The source is a woman aged 30 to 39 with Graves' hyperthyroidism. This CDR3 is CASSLDPAGNTIYF. The DNA of the CDR3 is TGTGCCAGCAGTTTAGACCCTGCTGGAAACACCATATATTTT.